This TCR beta chain is drawn from a study of shared clonotypes between healthy human individuals (dated by TCRdb to 2018 to 2020). Regarding the research as a whole: Three men and two women, aged 18 to 49 years, made up the cohort. Per donor, leukapheresis produced somewhere between about 0.94 and 9 billion PBMCs. Per donor, three plates each were used for CD4 naive and CD4 memory, two for CD8 naive, and one for CD8 memory. To increase sequencing depth and limit assay-specific biases, different laboratories used diverse techniques to prepare libraries and sequence TCR repertoires. The study deeply sequenced blood TCR repertoires of about five healthy adults to estimate repertoire size and the extent of clonotype sharing between individuals. Results and caveats for the whole study, not just this receptor: Pairwise subsampling indicated that sequencing depth was expected to affect the degree of clonotype sharing among donors. Sampling was restricted to blood, and TCR repertoires in tissue are likely to differ from TCR repertoires in blood. Because the study included a small number of donors, the genetic and exposure-history diversity represented was limited. Larger estimated clonotype richness was generally found for naive subsets than for memory subsets. Incomplete sequencing was indicated by rarefaction of sorted-subset datasets, despite the large sequencing depth. Compared with non-shared clonotypes, clonotypes shared by all four sorted-subset donors had higher generation probabilities. Across four donors, about 5% of naive CD4, over 3% of naive CD8, under 2.5% of memory CD4, and 0.3% to 0.45% of memory CD8 clonotypes were shared.

Using the deep immunoSEQ assay, multiplex PCR amplified TCR CDR3 regions from genomic DNA. For each cell subset, the extracted genomic DNA was distributed evenly across all wells of several immunoSEQ 96-well plates, and each plate served as one replicate. For sorted subsets, around 0.2 ug genomic DNA, equal to about 30,000 T cell genomes, was loaded into each replicate PCR. Purified libraries were quantified with a Qubit 3.0 fluorometer, sized on a Bioanalyzer 2100, and re-quantified with the KAPA Library Quantification kit. Each immunoSEQ 96-well plate was sequenced on its own single-read 150-cycle Illumina NextSeq 550 flow cell. The study's own analysis went as follows. The immunoSEQ output contained only junctional sequences without quality scores, so filtering could not match that applied to full-length reads. To assign V/J genes and CDR3, sequences were annotated using PyIR, a Python wrapper for IgBLAST v1.9, with IMGT germline references. Reads with weak V/J assignments (E-value above 1e-6), missing CDR3, stop codons, out-of-frame junctions, or ambiguous translated residues were removed. V3J clonotypes were defined by identical inferred V gene, J gene, and CDR3 amino acid sequence. Percentage overlap between repertoires was computed as shared unique clonotypes divided by the size of the smaller repertoire. Richness of each repertoire was evaluated using RTK rarefaction, the Chao1 estimator, and Recon v2.1 estimates of unobserved clonotypes. For all TCRbeta clonotypes obtained by the gDNA method from a handful of donors, generation probabilities were computed with OLGA. Here the immuneACCESS table is served through TCRdb, limited to in-frame sequences with V and J called. Missing clones are a known gap in these copies; in checked studies unresolved V genes cover under half, and the rest lacks a known reason. V, J and clone size are those of that table, while D and trimming were read from the DNA. In this sample the table shows about 2,100,000 clones, about 92% of which occur a single time. About 1.8% of the sample is in the top ten clones.

In the case of this clone: Its cognate antigen has yet to be identified. No quality values exist for individual bases; no much larger clone is one base distant.

CD8 naive samples consisted of CD45RO-negative cells that were positively selected for CCR7, yielding a CD45RA+CCR7+ population without TemRA cells. Donors were healthy HIV-negative adults with no recently reported acute infections or vaccinations. Every donor was a Caucasian adult residing in Nashville, Tennessee, USA. Blood was obtained by leukapheresis, after which PBMCs were separated by Ficoll-Histopaque density gradient centrifugation and cryopreserved in liquid nitrogen vapor phase. Analytical flow cytometry was used to check the purity and quantity of each magnetically sorted T cell population. From each sorted fraction, genomic DNA was isolated and quantified by UV absorbance on a Nanodrop 2000c. CDR1 and CDR2 are read off the germline V gene as MDHEN and SYDVKM. For this chain, trimming is 3 bases at the V end and 8 bases at the J end, and the number of junction bases without a gene match is 12. Spanning cysteine to phenylalanine, the CDR3 consists of 16 amino acids. Left in the record is the CDR3 DNA by itself, 48 bases read in frame from the first base.

This chain joins TRBV28 to TRBJ1-2; TRBD1 matches 10 bases in the middle. Sequenced: naive CD8+ T cells from PBMCs. The sample's cell subset or site label, decoded: CD45RA+CCR7+. The TCR comes from a young man in good health. Some clones in this sample may be carry-over from other donors' samples. In nucleotide form, the sequence is TGTGCCAGCAGTTTGCTGACAGGGGGCGCGGGAGAAGGCTACACCTTC. The translation is CASSLLTGGAGEGYTF.